The 6 T cell receptor beta chains presented below share a single source sample, sequenced in a study of blood T cell repertoires in COVID-19. TCRdb's table, derived via immunoSEQ multiplex PCR, lists solely in-frame clones and lacks some. The repertoire holds approximately 250,000 clones, around 90% seen once, with about 0.8% in the top ten. The sequenced material came from peripheral blood. The receptor source for this set is a young man with COVID-19, enrolled during active disease.

The chain uses TRBV5-5 and TRBJ1-2, with 9 bases identical to TRBD1. The germline V gene has CDR1 SGHKS and CDR2 YYEKEE (reference sequence). The V segment lost 4 bases and the J segment 6 bases; nucleotides outside the gene matches: 7. This CDR3 has 14 amino acids. The CDR3 here is CASSPGQGRDGYTF. The CDR3 region has the DNA TGTGCCAGCAGCCCAGGACAGGGGCGGGATGGCTACACCTTC.

This clone has a single count. The chain joins TRBV6-1 to TRBJ1-2, with D maybe TRBD1 (5 bases). Germline CDR1 and CDR2: MNHNS and SASEGT. V shed 3 bases and J shed 8 bases, with 16 bases lying between them. CDR3 length: 14 residues. The CDR3 DNA reads as TGTGCCAGCAGTGATCGTGCCAGCCAGGGCGGCTACACCTTC. As protein: CASSDRASQGGYTF.

The chain combines TRBV3-1 (or the pseudogene TRBV3-2) with TRBJ1-5; D remains unclear. In germline, CDR1 is LGHDT, CDR2 YNNKEL (reference sequence). There are 15 residues in the CDR3. Trimming pared 0 bases from V and 4 bases from J, leaving 10 bases between. CDR3 bases: TGTGCCAGCAGCCAAGATGGGCAGATAAATCAGCCCCAGCATTTT. Its protein is CASSQDGQINQPQHF.

This clone was recorded only once. The chain employs TRBV5-1 and TRBJ1-2; perhaps TRBD1 as D (6 bases). Germline values: CDR1 SGHRS, CDR2 YFSETQ. V was pared by 1 base and J by 4 bases, with 11 bases between. The CDR3 contains 14 residues. The chain's CDR3 is CASSLQGRGYGYTF. The CDR3 DNA reads as TGCGCCAGCAGCTTGCAGGGGAGAGGCTATGGCTACACCTTC.

The chain employs TRBV11-2 and TRBJ1-2; D uncertain. Germline V gene lookup returns CDR1 SGHAT and CDR2 FQNNGV. The ends were cut back, 11 bases at V and 8 bases at J, with 24 bases in the middle. This CDR3 is built from 14 residues. CDR3 in amino acids: CASTRSHPGGGYTF. DNA of the CDR3: TGTGCCTCCACGAGGTCCCATCCCGGCGGAGGCTACACCTTC.

The chain recombines TRBV5-4 with TRBJ1-2; TRBD1 aligns across 7 bases. The CDR3 has 15 amino acids. V lost 4 bases, J lost 4 bases, and 10 bases stayed unmatched. CDR1 and CDR2 from the germline V gene are SGHNT and YYREEE (reference sequence). CDR3 protein: CASSQPGQMIYGYTF. The CDR3 nucleotides read TGTGCCAGCAGCCAACCGGGACAGATGATCTATGGCTACACCTTC.